What follows is one TCR beta chain and its context. These data are taken from a study of blood T cell repertoires in COVID-19. Study summary: COVID-19 samples collected from the United States, Italy and Spain covered acute and convalescent phases. T cells, B-cell-depleted T cells, or PBMCs provided the cDNA or gDNA that served as material.

Enrolment of Seattle patients took place during active infection, and they were followed longitudinally. The authors' processing: Amplification from reference gene primers served as the basis for estimated nucleated cell counts. Profiled with immunoSEQ multiplex PCR; TCRdb holds only in-frame clones, not every one. The D gene and trimming were derived from the DNA, and the V and J assignments and clone size from that table. The data hold 350,000 to 450,000 clones, with 65% to 90% observed a single time. V was trimmed by 0 bases and J by 7 bases, leaving 7 bases between them. Looked up from germline, CDR1 is SGDLS and CDR2 is YYNGEE. The length of the CDR3 is 12 residues.

The sequenced sample consisted of peripheral blood. The chain recombines TRBV9 with TRBJ1-1, with D unresolved. The receptor comes from a woman aged 60-70 years with COVID-19, enrolled during active disease. CDR3 loop: CASSVGEGEAFF. CDR3 sequence (DNA): TGTGCCAGCAGCGTAGGGGAGGGTGAAGCTTTCTTT. Supplemented by reference TRBV9 and TRBJ1-1, the full variable domain reads DSGVTQTPKHLITATGQRVTLRCSPRSGDLSVYWYQQSLDQGLQFLIQYYNGEERAKGNILERFSAQQFPDLHSELNLSSLELGDSALYFCASSVGEGEAFFGQGTRLTVV.